These 5 T cell receptor beta chains were all obtained from the same sample, sequenced in a study of a mutant IDH1 vaccine in newly diagnosed glioma. Time point indicated: week 11, during vaccination. Every vaccination contained 300 ug of the mutant IDH1 20-mer peptide and was paired with topical imiquimod. Clones were read by immunoSEQ multiplex PCR, and TCRdb kept only the in-frame ones, dropping some. The table includes under 150,000 clones, under 90% detected once. These TCRs' antigens remain unknown. Here the sequenced sample was PBMCs, taken from a glioma patient whose treatment included an IDH1 peptide vaccine. The receptors were sampled from a woman aged 45-60 years with glioma.

This rearrangement joins TRBV9 to TRBJ2-1; D is unresolved. Trimming left V 0 bases short and J 6 bases short, with 7 bases between. This CDR3 comprises 13 residues. Looked up from germline, CDR1 is SGDLS and CDR2 is YYNGEE. The CDR3 DNA follows: TGTGCCAGCAGCGTAGGCAGTTCCAATGAGCAGTTCTTC. It specifies CASSVGSSNEQFF.

This chain links TRBV5-8 with TRBJ2-1; D is uncertain. Looked up from germline, CDR1 is SGHTS and CDR2 is YDEGEE. There are 14 residues in the CDR3. V lost 0 bases to trimming and J lost 7 bases, with 11 bases between them. CDR3: CASSLVLSPNEQFF. Here the CDR3 DNA reads TGTGCCAGCAGCTTGGTGTTAAGCCCGAATGAGCAGTTCTTC.

The chain has TRBV10-2 and TRBJ1-2, with a weak D call TRBD1 (5 bases). V lost 5 bases and J 4 bases, leaving 11 bases between the germline ends. The CDR3 has 13 residues. Germline CDR1 WSHSY, CDR2 SAAADI. In DNA form, the CDR3 reads TGCGCCAGCAGTCCCGACAGCCTCTATGGCTACACCTTC. This codes for CASSPDSLYGYTF.

This clone was seen only once. The chain carries TRBV14 and TRBJ2-7; D unclear. CDR1 and CDR2 from the germline V gene are SGHDN and FVKESK. CDR3 length equals 16 residues. Trimming stripped 0 bases from V and 3 bases from J, with 15 bases between. CDR3 nucleotides: TGTGCCAGCAGCCAAGATGGCGTGGGCTCCATCTACGAGCAGTACTTC. The encoded protein is CASSQDGVGSIYEQYF. The whole variable domain, filled in from reference TRBV14 and TRBJ2-7, reads EAGVTQFPSHSVIEKGQTVTLRCDPISGHDNLYWYRRVMGKEIKFLLHFVKESKQDESGMPNNRFLAERTGGTYSTLKVQPAELEDSGVYFCASSQDGVGSIYEQYFGPGTRLTVT.

The chain uses TRBV5-6 and TRBJ2-5; D gene uncertain. Germline CDR1 reads SGHDT; CDR2 reads YYEEEE. The CDR3 totals 15 residues. With 2 bases removed from V and 1 base from J, the gap between germline ends came to 12 bases. The DNA of the CDR3 is TGTGCCAGCAGCTTTGGGATGGGTTCCCAAGAGACCCAGTACTTC. This translates into CASSFGMGSQETQYF.